The entry below describes one T cell receptor beta chain. Its cognate antigen is unknown. After constant-region reverse-primer amplification, full-length variable regions underwent semi-nested PCR with Nested Universal Primer A. TCRdb re-derived calls from the 5' RACE reads in MiXCR, one entry per CDR3 protein. The sample consists of some 44,000 distinct CDR3 sequences, about 20% of them appearing once. Overall study results and limits: Tumor Treg TCRs overlapped most with tumor naive CD4+ cells. The TCR gene usage of tumor memory CD4+ T cells clustered together with blood and lymph node memory CD4+ cells and with lymph node naive CD4+ cells. Whole repertoires were not studied in the larger cohort, only one V-J beta rearrangement.

This CDR3 region has 14 residues. J lost 2 bases, V lost 1 base, and 2 bases had no gene match. The germline CDR1 and CDR2 sequences are SGHTA and FQGNSA. Cells sorted as Tregs were CD4+, CD25+ and CD127-/low. The sample consisted of Tregs sorted from blood. This clonotype was sampled from a female donor with breast cancer. The rearrangement uses TRBV7-2 and TRBJ2-7; 7 bases align to TRBD1. In nucleotides, the CDR3 is TGTGCCAGCAGCTTAGAGACAGGGCCCTACGAGCAGTACTTC. Residues: CASSLETGPYEQYF.